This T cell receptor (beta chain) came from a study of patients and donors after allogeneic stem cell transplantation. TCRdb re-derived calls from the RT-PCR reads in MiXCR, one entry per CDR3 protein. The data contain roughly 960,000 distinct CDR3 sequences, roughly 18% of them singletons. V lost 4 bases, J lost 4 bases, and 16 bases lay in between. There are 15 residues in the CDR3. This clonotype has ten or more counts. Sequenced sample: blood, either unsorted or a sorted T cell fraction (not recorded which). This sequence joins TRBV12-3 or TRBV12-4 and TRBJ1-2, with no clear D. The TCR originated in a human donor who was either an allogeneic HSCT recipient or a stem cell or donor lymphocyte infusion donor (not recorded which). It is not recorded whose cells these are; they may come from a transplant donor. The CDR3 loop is CASSSLPGYSYGYTF. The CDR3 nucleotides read TGTGCCAGCAGTTCCCTTCCGGGGTACAGCTATGGCTACACCTTC.